This T cell receptor beta chain derives from a study of CD8 T cells in Susac syndrome. The CDR3 extends over 17 amino acids. The germline CDR1 and CDR2 sequences are DFQATT and SNEGSKA (reference sequence). The germline V and J ends were trimmed by 2 bases and 2 bases, with 21 bases remaining between them. Random hexamers were used to reverse transcribe 0.5 to 1 ug of RNA. TCRdb reanalysed the immunoSEQ multiplex PCR reads using MiXCR and keeps one entry per CDR3 protein. The sample holds about 210,000 distinct CDR3 sequences; 95% are singletons and the top ten take less than 0.095%. Sequencing was performed on CD4+ T cells from PBMCs. The clonotype comes from a human donor with multiple sclerosis. V is TRBV20-1 and J is TRBJ2-5, with D possibly called TRBD1 or TRBD2 (6 bases each). The CDR3 DNA sequence: TGCAGTGCTAGAACGTACCAGGGTGGGGGGCAACAAGAGACCCAGTACTTC. It yields the protein CSARTYQGGGQQETQYF.